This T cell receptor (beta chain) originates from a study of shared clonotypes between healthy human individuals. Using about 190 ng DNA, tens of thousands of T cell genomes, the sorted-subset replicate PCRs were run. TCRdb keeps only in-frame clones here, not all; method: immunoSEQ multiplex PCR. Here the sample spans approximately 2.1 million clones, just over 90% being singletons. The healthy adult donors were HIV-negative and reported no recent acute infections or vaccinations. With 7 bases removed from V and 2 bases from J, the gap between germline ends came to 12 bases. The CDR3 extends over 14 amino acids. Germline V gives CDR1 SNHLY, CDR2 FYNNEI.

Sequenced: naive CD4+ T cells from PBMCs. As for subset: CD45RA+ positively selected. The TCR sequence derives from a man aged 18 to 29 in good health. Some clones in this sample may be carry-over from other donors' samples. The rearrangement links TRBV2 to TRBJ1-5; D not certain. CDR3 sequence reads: CASNRWRGNQPQHF. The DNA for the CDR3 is TGTGCCAGCAATCGATGGAGGGGCAATCAGCCCCAGCATTTT. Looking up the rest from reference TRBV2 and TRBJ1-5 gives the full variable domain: EPEVTQTPSHQVTQMGQEVILRCVPISNHLYFYWYRQILGQKVEFLVSFYNNEISEKSEIFDDQFSVERPDGSNFTLKIRSTKLEDSAMYFCASNRWRGNQPQHFGDGTRLSIL.